The rows below give T cell receptor beta chains drawn from one sample of a study of T cell changes during pregnancy in multiple sclerosis. Measured with immunoSEQ multiplex PCR; TCRdb has only the in-frame clones, and not every one. In the table there are 130,000 or so clones, 85% to 95% of which are singletons. Sequencing used peripheral blood, obtained before pregnancy. The origin of the receptors is a female donor with multiple sclerosis, enrolled in a pregnancy study. The CDR3 runs from the conserved cysteine through the conserved F or W. The D gene is left open where the match is weak. Clone sizes are given selectively: once, few, many, or a class where the clone is expanded.

v_call	j_call	d_call	clone_size	cdr3_aa
TRBV7-2	TRBJ2-1	-	-	CASSPLGGVSSYNEQFF
TRBV10-3	TRBJ2-1	-	-	CAISLAGATNEQFF
TRBV9	TRBJ1-2	-	-	CASSVGPTANYGYTF
TRBV6-6	TRBJ2-5	TRBD1	-	CASSYSTGPEETQYF
TRBV11-2	TRBJ2-3	TRBD2	-	CASSLAGGDTQYF
TRBV30	TRBJ2-7	-	-	CACETRNEQYF
TRBV25-1	TRBJ1-6	-	-	CASREGYSPLHF
TRBV7-8	TRBJ1-1	-	-	CASRTVGGPEAFF
TRBV28	TRBJ2-1	-	-	CASSLFGRDKGEQFF
TRBV6-1	TRBJ1-5	TRBD1	-	CASKGRGSNQPQHF
TRBV11-3	TRBJ2-3	TRBD2	-	CASSLGGLAGYTDTQYF
TRBV27	TRBJ2-1	TRBD2	-	CASSLGVFAGGGNEQFF
TRBV7-2	TRBJ2-4	-	-	CASSLNSRGDIQYF
TRBV6-5	TRBJ2-5	-	-	CASSLYRGQETQYF
TRBV5-6	TRBJ2-3	TRBD2	-	CASSAATSRSTDTQYF
TRBV6-5	TRBJ1-3	-	-	CASSYLGGAGNTIYF
TRBV18	TRBJ2-3	-	once	CASLQDLGDTQYF
TRBV28	TRBJ2-3	-	-	CASSLGAGVADTQYF
TRBV6-1	TRBJ2-1	TRBD2	once	CASTRTSGGPNEQFF
TRBV4-1	TRBJ2-3	-	-	CASSELGRTDTQYF
TRBV30	TRBJ2-7	-	-	CAWSRPPRRAYYEQYF
TRBV28	TRBJ2-5	TRBD1	-	CASSEHGTAQETQYF
TRBV18	TRBJ2-7	-	-	CASSPPGLYEQYF
TRBV11-3	TRBJ2-2	-	-	CASSLRGWGNTGELFF
TRBV28	TRBJ1-2	-	-	CASSPSGGSNSYTF
TRBV5-4	TRBJ2-1	TRBD2	-	CASTDLGLAGGPGEQFF
TRBV5-1	TRBJ2-2	-	-	CASSLPGNTGELFF
TRBV7-9	TRBJ1-1	TRBD1	-	CASSFNRQGAMNTEAFF
TRBV7-9	TRBJ1-2	TRBD1	-	CASSLTSGTASNYGYTF
TRBV28	TRBJ2-5	TRBD2	-	CASSHSGRVVGKTQYF
TRBV6-1	TRBJ2-2	TRBD2	-	CASRVAGGNTGELFF
TRBV4-1	TRBJ1-1	-	-	CASSQAGVLDTEAFF
TRBV5-4	TRBJ2-5	TRBD2	-	CASSLRRRESAETQYF
TRBV6-1	TRBJ2-1	-	-	CASSDIGESSYNEQFF
TRBV19	TRBJ2-1	-	-	CASSEQKSAYNEQFF
TRBV2	TRBJ2-2	-	-	CASSADSTANTGELFF
TRBV10-3	TRBJ2-3	TRBD2	-	CAISEWGLARTDTQYF
TRBV7-7	TRBJ1-1	-	-	CASSLRPGTEAFF
TRBV4-2	TRBJ2-3	TRBD2	-	CASSQEVGGRADTQYF
TRBV7-8	TRBJ1-1	-	-	CASSPLRTAAEAFF
TRBV7-9	TRBJ2-1	-	-	CASSLVPPGDHNEQFF
TRBV27	TRBJ1-3	TRBD1	-	CASSYRGSGNTIYF
TRBV7-8	TRBJ2-3	TRBD1	-	CASSYQPRDRADTQYF
TRBV6-1	TRBJ2-5	TRBD2	-	CASTTSATETQYF
TRBV2	TRBJ2-1	-	-	CASGLVFYNEQFF
TRBV19	TRBJ2-7	-	-	CASSTPGTFYEQYF
TRBV28	TRBJ2-3	TRBD2	-	CASSLSTSGRATDTQYF
TRBV18	TRBJ2-5	-	-	CASSPGLAFQGGQYF
TRBV4-1	TRBJ1-4	-	-	CASSRNSRGNEKLFF
TRBV30	TRBJ1-6	-	-	CAWSPKQGNNSPLHF
TRBV11-1	TRBJ2-7	TRBD1	-	CASSFRDRGTPGDEQYF
TRBV9	TRBJ2-7	-	-	CASSRKTGSYFYEQYF
TRBV30	TRBJ2-7	-	-	CAWSVGRAYEQYF
TRBV9	TRBJ1-3	-	-	CASSVDGGYGNTIYF